This T cell receptor (beta chain) was identified during a study of blood T cell repertoires in COVID-19. The wider study: Spain, Italy and the United States supplied samples that represented acute and convalescent COVID-19. T cells, B-cell-depleted T cells, or PBMCs provided the cDNA or gDNA that served as material.

About this clone itself: This may be a read error, as it is one base from a much larger clone.

How the authors handled the data: Amplification of reference gene primers provided the estimated nucleated cell counts. Some clones are missing from TCRdb's copy, which holds only in-frame ones; the method was immunoSEQ multiplex PCR. The V and J calls and clone size were taken over from that table, and D and trimming were inferred from the DNA. Of under 250,000 clones in the sample, around three quarters were seen once. Trimming took 8 bases from V and 4 from J, leaving 3 bases between them. This CDR3 comprises 10 residues. Germline V lookup: CDR1 SNHLY, CDR2 FYNNEI. Input material: peripheral blood. This TCR came from a woman in her seventies with acute or convalescent COVID-19. This chain uses TRBV2 with TRBJ2-1; D is ambiguous. Here the CDR3 DNA reads TGTGCCAGCGAGTACAATGAGCAGTTCTTC. Translation gives CASEYNEQFF.